One sample yielded the 6 T cell receptor beta chains listed below, sequenced in a study of blood T cells in healthy people across ages. For the second PCR, which ran for about 7 to 12 cycles, a sample-barcoded 5' primer and a J-beta primer mix were used. TCRdb processed the 5' RACE reads anew with MiXCR; each CDR3 protein has one entry. The sample holds around 1,600,000 distinct CDR3 sequences, roughly 43% seen once. Sequenced material: blood. The receptors shown here come from a woman between 18 and 29 years old in good health.

V and J are TRBV20-1 and TRBJ1-5; D is uncertain. V gave up 3 bases and J gave up 0 bases, with 12 bases separating them. There are 15 residues in the CDR3. Germline CDR1 reads DFQATT; CDR2 reads SNEGSKA (reference sequence). The chain's CDR3 is CSASHHSGSNQPQHF. CDR3 coding DNA: TGCAGTGCTAGCCACCATTCGGGTAGCAATCAGCCCCAGCATTTT.

V is TRBV2 and J is TRBJ1-2; TRBD1 agrees at 9 bases. Germline CDR1 reads SNHLY; CDR2 reads FYNNEI. The CDR3 sequence is 15 residues long. V was pared by 7 bases and J by 8 bases, with 14 bases of the junction left unmatched. The CDR3 spells CASKEALQGAKGYTF. Written as DNA, the CDR3 is TGTGCCAGCAAGGAGGCGTTACAGGGGGCAAAAGGCTACACCTTC.

This chain joins TRBV27 and TRBJ1-2; maybe TRBD1 (6 bases). CDR1 and CDR2 from the germline V gene are MNHEY and SMNVEV (reference sequence). V lost 6 bases, J lost 0 bases, and 20 bases lay in between. The CDR3 extends over 17 amino acids. The chain's CDR3 is CASRLRGRGGSNYGYTF. CDR3 nucleotides: TGTGCCAGCAGACTAAGGGGACGAGGGGGTTCTAACTATGGCTACACCTTC.

A remark on this clonotype: Being one base from a much bigger clone, this may be a read error. The V and J genes are TRBV12-3 or TRBV12-4 and TRBJ2-3, with D unresolved. The CDR3 totals 14 residues. V was cut by 1 base and J by 3 bases, with 8 bases left in between. The CDR3 loop is CASSLGIRTDTQYF. In DNA, the CDR3 is TGTGCCAGCAGTTTAGGTATCAGAACAGATACGCAGTATTTT.

The V gene is TRBV7-9, the J gene TRBJ1-2; a possible D gene is TRBD1 (5 bases). Trimming removed 5 bases at V and 5 bases at J, with 15 bases between. This CDR3 comprises 14 residues. Germline V gene data show CDR1 as SEHNR and CDR2 as FQNEAQ (reference sequence). CDR3 sequence: CASSAGPWAYGYTF. In nucleotides, the CDR3 is TGTGCCAGCAGCGCGGGGCCGTGGGCATATGGCTACACCTTC.

The chain couples TRBV7-2 to TRBJ2-7; no definite D call. Between the trimmed V and J ends, which lost 6 bases and 1 base, there was a span of 10 bases. Germline-derived CDR1 and CDR2 are SGHTA and FQGNSA. This CDR3 region has 13 residues. CDR3 coding DNA: TGTGCCAGCAGACCCCCTACGTCCTACGAGCAGTACTTC. It yields the protein CASRPPTSYEQYF.